This T cell receptor (beta chain) was sequenced during a study of regulatory T cells in long-lasting Graves disease. Both iRepertoire HTBI primers and Arm-PCR of CDR3 regions were used to build the TCR beta libraries. TCRdb independently ran MiXCR on the multiplex PCR reads; one entry per CDR3 protein. The table records approximately 500,000 distinct CDR3 sequences, approximately 21% of them present only once. J lost 5 bases, V lost 5 bases, and 11 bases had no gene match. CDR1 and CDR2 (germline): SGHTA, FQGNSA. This CDR3 has 16 amino acids. Time point noted: persistent/refractory GD, antithyroid drugs over 5 years with positive TRAb. After RNA was extracted from PBMCs, the TCR library was made from it. This clonotype was counted many times.

The gene calls are TRBV7-2 and TRBJ1-4; TRBD1 agrees at 7 bases. Source: peripheral blood mononuclear cells (PBMCs), taken when the disease was refractory, from a patient treated with antithyroid drugs. The receptor was isolated from a female donor with Graves disease. CDR3 sequence: CASSNRPGQRNEKLFF. The CDR3 DNA follows: TGTGCCAGCAGCAATCGACCGGGACAGCGAAATGAAAAACTGTTTTTT.